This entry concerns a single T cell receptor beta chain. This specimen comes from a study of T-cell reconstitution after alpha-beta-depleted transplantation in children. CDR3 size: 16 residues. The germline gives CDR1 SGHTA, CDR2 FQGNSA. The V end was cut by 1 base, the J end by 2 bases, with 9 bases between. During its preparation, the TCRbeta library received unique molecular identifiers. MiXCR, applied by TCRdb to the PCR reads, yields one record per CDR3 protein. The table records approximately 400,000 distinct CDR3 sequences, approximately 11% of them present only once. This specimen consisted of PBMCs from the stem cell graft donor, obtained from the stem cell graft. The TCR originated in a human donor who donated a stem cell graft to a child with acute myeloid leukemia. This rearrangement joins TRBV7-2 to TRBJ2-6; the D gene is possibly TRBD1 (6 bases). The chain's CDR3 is CASSLGQGPGANVLTF. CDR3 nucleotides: TGTGCCAGCAGCTTAGGGCAGGGGCCTGGGGCCAACGTCCTGACTTTC.